The 24 T cell receptor beta chains given below trace back to one sample, sequenced in a study of cytomegalovirus exposure and HLA in healthy donors (TCRdb year 2017). Libraries were prepared through the immunoSEQ multiplex PCR assay. TCRdb took over this immuneACCESS table, retaining in-frame rearrangements with V and J assigned. Such tables are incomplete; in checked studies, under half of the missing clones stem from an unresolved V gene, and the remainder is unexplained. In all, the sample holds fewer than 350,000 clones, and 85% to 90% of those were seen once. The top ten hold about 0.9% of the sample. The sample consisted of PBMCs. These receptor sequences come from a woman aged 18-29 years in good health and CMV-seronegative.

The J gene is TRBJ2-7, the V gene TRBV6-4; 11 positions match TRBD2. The V and J ends lost 3 bases and 7 bases, in that order; junction bases with no gene match: 5. CDR1 is MRHNA, CDR2 SNTAGT, per germline. This CDR3 contains 14 residues. The CDR3 DNA sequence: TGTGCCAGCAGTGAACTAGCGGGAGCAGGGGAGCAGTACTTC. It is translated as CASSELAGAGEQYF.

The rearrangement joins TRBV9 to TRBJ2-7; 10 nucleotides align to TRBD1. Germline loops: CDR1 SGDLS, CDR2 YYNGEE. The junction had 5 bases not matched to a gene; V was cut back by 3 bases and J by 5 bases. The length of the CDR3 is 14 residues. The CDR3 nucleotides are TGTGCCAGCAGCGCCGCCGGGACAGGGGACGAGCAGTACTTC. Translated: CASSAAGTGDEQYF.

The V gene is TRBV7-2, the J gene TRBJ2-7; 10 positions agree with TRBD1. CDR1 is SGHTA and CDR2 is FQGNSA in the germline V gene. Germline trimming cut 5 bases from V and 6 bases from J; bases unmatched to any gene: 4. This CDR3 is 13 amino acids long. The DNA of the CDR3 is TGTGCCAGCAGCCCGGGGACAGGGGTCGAGCAGTACTTC. This gives the protein CASSPGTGVEQYF.

The genes are TRBV5-4 and TRBJ2-7, with D possibly being TRBD2 (6 bases). The CDR3 loop spans 17 amino acids. In germline, CDR1 is SGHNT, CDR2 YYREEE (reference sequence). Trimming removed 0 bases from V and 0 bases from J, with 16 bases in between. CDR3 in amino acids: CASSLEGGWGGSYEQYF. The CDR3 region has the DNA TGTGCCAGCAGCTTGGAGGGCGGTTGGGGAGGCTCCTACGAGCAGTACTTC.

V gene TRBV9 combines with J gene TRBJ2-7; a weak D match, TRBD1 (6 bases). CDR1 is SGDLS and CDR2 is YYNGEE in the germline V gene. This CDR3 contains 14 residues. The V end was cut by 4 bases, the J end by 7 bases, with 18 bases between. CDR3 in amino acids: CASSTRQALGEQYF. DNA of the CDR3: TGTGCCAGCAGCACTCGACAGGCCTTAGGGGAGCAGTACTTC.

In its sample, this clone was seen once. The V and J genes are TRBV30 and TRBJ1-1; D gene uncertain. The CDR3 runs to 14 residues. Trimming removed 1 base from V and 4 bases from J, with 13 bases in between. In germline, CDR1 is GTSNPN, CDR2 SVGIG (reference sequence). The CDR3 DNA is TGTGCCTGGAGTGACGACACGGCCCGCACTGAAGCTTTCTTT. Its protein product is CAWSDDTARTEAFF.

The chain recombines TRBV9 with TRBJ2-5; 8 positions agree with TRBD2. From germline, CDR1 is SGDLS and CDR2 YYNGEE. The CDR3 covers 15 residues. J was trimmed by 1 base and V by 2 bases; bases with no gene match: 4. The CDR3 DNA is TGTGCCAGCAGCGTGGTGGGACTAGTCCAAGAGACCCAGTACTTC. Its translation is CASSVVGLVQETQYF.

This clone showed up just once. J is TRBJ2-7 and V is TRBV11-2; D is possibly TRBD1 (6 bases). The germline V gene encodes CDR1 SGHAT and CDR2 FQNNGV. The V end lost 4 bases, the J end lost 3 bases, and 16 bases lay between the germline ends. This CDR3 region has 15 residues. This chain's CDR3 is CASSSYQGQHYEQYF. In DNA, the CDR3 is TGTGCCAGCAGCTCTTACCAAGGACAGCACTACGAGCAGTACTTC.

This clone was counted only a few times. The sample carries other DNA sequences with the same CDR3. The chain is built from TRBV9 and TRBJ2-6; D uncertain. V lost 0 bases and J lost 0, with 4 bases in between. The length of the CDR3 is 15 residues. Germline V gene data show CDR1 as SGDLS and CDR2 as YYNGEE. This chain's CDR3 is CASSVAGSGANVLTF. In nucleotides, the CDR3 is TGTGCCAGCAGCGTAGCGGGCTCTGGGGCCAACGTCCTGACTTTC.

The chain carries TRBV29-1 and TRBJ1-2; 12 bases map to TRBD1. This CDR3 comprises 17 residues. J was trimmed by 5 bases and V by 0 bases; bases with no gene match: 10. Germline CDR1 SQVTM, CDR2 ANQGSEA. Written as DNA, the CDR3 is TGCAGCGTTGAAGATCAATGGGGACAGGGGGCGTTATATGGCTACACCTTC. This translates into CSVEDQWGQGALYGYTF.

The chain has TRBV6-1 and TRBJ1-5; D gene uncertain. The length of the CDR3 is 14 residues. Per germline, CDR1 MNHNS and CDR2 SASEGT. V lost 2 bases, J lost 4 bases, and 9 bases lay in between. CDR3 bases: TGTGCCAGCAGTGAACAGAGACTTAATCAGCCCCAGCATTTT. Amino acid sequence: CASSEQRLNQPQHF.

The J gene is TRBJ2-7, the V gene TRBV12-5; 9 bases line up with TRBD1. CDR3 size: 14 residues. Germline trimming cut 5 bases from V and 5 bases from J; bases unmatched to any gene: 7. Per germline, CDR1 LGHNT and CDR2 FRNRAP. This CDR3 is CASGPGTGWDEQYF. The CDR3 nucleotides read TGTGCTAGTGGTCCAGGGACAGGGTGGGACGAGCAGTACTTC.

This sequence joins TRBV6-5 and TRBJ1-1, with D perhaps matching TRBD1 (6 bases). The germline CDR1 and CDR2 sequences are MNHEY and SVGAGI. The V gene lost 5 bases and the J gene lost 5 bases, with 15 bases spanning the gap. This CDR3 spans 14 amino acids. CDR3 DNA: TGTGCCAGCAGTACAAACAGGGCAGGGACTGAAGCTTTCTTT. As protein: CASSTNRAGTEAFF.

This rearrangement joins TRBV5-4 to TRBJ2-1, with D maybe TRBD1 (5 bases). Germline V lookup: CDR1 SGHNT, CDR2 YYREEE (reference sequence). V gave up 0 bases and J gave up 4 bases, with 11 bases separating them. This CDR3 has 15 amino acids. The CDR3 here is CASSLARVLYNEQFF. In nucleotides, the CDR3 is TGTGCCAGCAGCTTGGCCAGGGTCCTATACAATGAGCAGTTCTTC.

The V call is TRBV30, the J call TRBJ1-5, with D possibly TRBD1 on 6 matching bases. Germline V gene lookup returns CDR1 GTSNPN and CDR2 SVGIG (reference sequence). The CDR3 covers 14 residues. Trimming left V 2 bases short and J 9 bases short, with 17 bases between. DNA of the CDR3: TGTGCCTGGAGTTTGGCACAGGGTACAACGCCCCAGCATTTT. Protein product: CAWSLAQGTTPQHF. Based on the CDR3 plus reference TRBV30 and TRBJ1-5, the full variable domain is SQTIHQWPATLVQPVGSPLSLECTVEGTSNPNLYWYRQAAGRGLQLLFYSVGIGQISSEVPQNLSASRPQDRQFILSSKKLLLSDSGFYLCAWSLAQGTTPQHFGDGTRLSIL.

The rearrangement uses TRBV28 and TRBJ2-7, with 10 bases matching TRBD1. CDR3 length: 15 residues. Germline lookup yields CDR1 MDHEN and CDR2 SYDVKM. Losses at the gene ends were 6 bases for V and 2 bases for J; bases not matched to a gene: 7. CDR3 nucleotide sequence: TGTGCCAGCAGCGGACCGGGACAGGGGACCTACGAGCAGTACTTC. As protein: CASSGPGQGTYEQYF.

The chain uses TRBV5-4 and TRBJ2-3; D is perhaps TRBD2 (6 bases). Germline-derived CDR1 and CDR2 are SGHNT and YYREEE (reference sequence). The CDR3 covers 16 residues. V lost 4 bases and J 0 bases, leaving 15 bases between the germline ends. The CDR3 protein is CASSTLSGLSTDTQYF. CDR3 in DNA: TGTGCCAGCAGCACACTTAGCGGCCTTAGCACAGATACGCAGTATTTT.

This chain connects TRBV19 to TRBJ1-5; D unresolved. V was shortened by 6 bases and J by 3 bases, with 12 bases between the two germline ends. Per the germline V gene, CDR1 is LNHDA and CDR2 is SQIVND (reference sequence). CDR3 length: 14 amino acids. The CDR3 here is CASSEDTYNQPQHF. CDR3 sequence (DNA): TGTGCCAGTAGCGAAGACACGTACAATCAGCCCCAGCATTTT.

The chain has TRBV29-1 and TRBJ2-7; TRBD1 is a possible D gene (5 bases). The CDR3 is 11 amino acids. V lost 1 base to trimming and J lost 6 bases, with 7 bases between them. Germline V gene data show CDR1 as SQVTM and CDR2 as ANQGSEA. The chain's CDR3 is CSVEAQGEQYF. CDR3 nucleotides: TGCAGCGTTGAAGCTCAGGGCGAGCAGTACTTC.

CDR3 amino acids: CASSRAGRYNEQFF. The DNA of the CDR3 is TGTGCCAGCAGCCGGGCGGGAAGATACAATGAGCAGTTCTTC. This chain uses TRBV9 with TRBJ2-1, with TRBD2 as a possible D gene (6 bases). Germline lookup yields CDR1 SGDLS and CDR2 YYNGEE. The CDR3 extends over 14 amino acids. V was trimmed by 4 bases and J by 4 bases, leaving 12 bases between them.

The rearrangement joins TRBV6-1 to TRBJ2-7; tentative D call: TRBD1 (6 bases). The CDR3 sequence is 15 residues long. Deletions cut 6 bases from V and 4 bases from J, with 19 bases between. Per the germline V gene, CDR1 is MNHNS and CDR2 is SASEGT. The DNA for the CDR3 is TGTGCCAGCAGAATCGACAGGACCCTCCTTTACGAGCAGTACTTC. This codes for CASRIDRTLLYEQYF.

This clone appeared once. The chain couples TRBV4-2 to TRBJ1-1; 9 bases map to TRBD1. CDR3 length equals 18 residues. Germline V lookup: CDR1 LGHNA, CDR2 YNFKEQ. V lost 1 base to trimming and J lost 2 bases; unmatched junction nucleotides: 11. The CDR3 sequence: CASSQVLGGDRENTEAFF. The CDR3 bases are TGTGCCAGCAGCCAAGTCCTGGGGGGGGACAGGGAAAACACTGAAGCTTTCTTT.

The chain uses TRBV7-2 and TRBJ1-2, with 7 positions matching TRBD1. This CDR3 has 16 amino acids. Germline CDR1 SGHTA, CDR2 FQGNSA. V lost 5 bases, J lost 12 bases, and 21 bases stayed unmatched. The CDR3 region has the DNA TGTGCCAGCAGCCCGACGGGGCGACAGGGAGGTACACGGGACACCTTC. This gives the protein CASSPTGRQGGTRDTF.

J is TRBJ1-1 and V is TRBV27, with 12 bases identical to TRBD1. Germline values: CDR1 MNHEY, CDR2 SMNVEV (reference sequence). The CDR3 has 16 residues. The ends lost 3 bases at V and 1 base at J; junction bases unmatched: 3. This chain's CDR3 is CASSLGQGAGNTEAFF. As DNA, the CDR3 is TGTGCCAGCAGTTTGGGACAGGGGGCTGGGAACACTGAAGCTTTCTTT.